This record looks at one T cell receptor beta chain sequence and its context. The antigen remains undetermined. This sample was included in a study of cytotoxic CD8 clonotypes in ibrutinib-treated CLL. About the research overall: On average, almost 95,000 productive rearrangements and some 240,000 productive templates per sample.

Broader study findings: Pretreatment clonality was elevated relative to age-matched healthy donors and paralleled circulating CD8+ T-cell counts.

V lost 7 bases and J 1 base, leaving 16 bases between the germline ends. The CDR3 consists of 15 residues. CDR1 MNHNY and CDR2 SVGAGI come from the germline V gene (reference sequence). Sequenced by immunoSEQ multiplex PCR; TCRdb stores in-frame clones only, minus some. Among approximately 160,000 clones, more than 70% were seen once, and the ten largest hold about 2.9%. The source was PBMCs, collected at disease progression, from a patient treated with ibrutinib. The chain combines TRBV6-6 with TRBJ1-1, with D unclear. The source of this sequence is a human donor with chronic lymphocytic leukemia. Here the CDR3 DNA reads TGTGCCAGCATTAACGGGTGGCAGGCGAACACTGAAGCTTTCTTT. This translates into CASINGWQANTEAFF.